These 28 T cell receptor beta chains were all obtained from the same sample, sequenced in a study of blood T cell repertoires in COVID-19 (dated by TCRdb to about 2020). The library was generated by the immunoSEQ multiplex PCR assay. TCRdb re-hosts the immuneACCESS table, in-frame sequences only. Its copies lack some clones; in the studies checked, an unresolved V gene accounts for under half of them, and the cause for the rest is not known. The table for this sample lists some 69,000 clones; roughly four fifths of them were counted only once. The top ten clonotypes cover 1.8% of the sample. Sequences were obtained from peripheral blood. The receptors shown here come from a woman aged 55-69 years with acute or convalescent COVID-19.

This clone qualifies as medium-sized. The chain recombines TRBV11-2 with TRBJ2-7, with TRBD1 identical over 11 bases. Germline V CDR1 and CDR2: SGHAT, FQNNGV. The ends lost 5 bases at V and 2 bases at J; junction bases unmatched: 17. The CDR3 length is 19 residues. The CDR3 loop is CASSIPPGQGEWVAYEQYF. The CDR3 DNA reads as TGTGCCAGCAGCATACCGCCGGGACAGGGGGAATGGGTGGCCTACGAGCAGTACTTC.

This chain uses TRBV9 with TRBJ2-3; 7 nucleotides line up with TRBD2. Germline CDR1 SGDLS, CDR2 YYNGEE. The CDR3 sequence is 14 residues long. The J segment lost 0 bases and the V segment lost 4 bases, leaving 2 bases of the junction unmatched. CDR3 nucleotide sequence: TGTGCCAGCAGCACGCGGGGGAGCACAGATACGCAGTATTTT. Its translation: CASSTRGSTDTQYF.

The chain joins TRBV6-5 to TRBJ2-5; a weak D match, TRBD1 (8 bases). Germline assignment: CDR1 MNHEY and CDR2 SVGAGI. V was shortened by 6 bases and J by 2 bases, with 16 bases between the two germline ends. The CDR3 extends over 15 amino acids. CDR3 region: CASRKQGGRQETQYF. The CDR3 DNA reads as TGTGCCAGCAGGAAACAGGGGGGGAGGCAAGAGACCCAGTACTTC.

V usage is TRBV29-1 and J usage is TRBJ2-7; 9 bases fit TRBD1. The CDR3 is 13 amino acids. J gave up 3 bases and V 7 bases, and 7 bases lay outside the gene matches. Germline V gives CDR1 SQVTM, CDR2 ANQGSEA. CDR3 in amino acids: CSASGTGNYEQYF. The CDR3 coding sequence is TGCAGCGCCTCCGGGACAGGGAACTACGAGCAGTACTTC.

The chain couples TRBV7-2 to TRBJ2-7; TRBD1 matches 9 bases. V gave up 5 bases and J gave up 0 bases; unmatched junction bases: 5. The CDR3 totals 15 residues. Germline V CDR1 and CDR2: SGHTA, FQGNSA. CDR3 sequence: CASSRWGQGSYEQYF. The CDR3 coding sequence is TGTGCCAGCAGCCGTTGGGGACAGGGCTCCTACGAGCAGTACTTC.

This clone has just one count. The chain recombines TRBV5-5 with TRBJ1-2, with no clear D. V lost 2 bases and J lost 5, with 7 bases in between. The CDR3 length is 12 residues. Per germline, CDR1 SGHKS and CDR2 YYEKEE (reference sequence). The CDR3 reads CASSFPGYGYTF. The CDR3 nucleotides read TGTGCCAGCAGCTTCCCGGGTTATGGCTACACCTTC.

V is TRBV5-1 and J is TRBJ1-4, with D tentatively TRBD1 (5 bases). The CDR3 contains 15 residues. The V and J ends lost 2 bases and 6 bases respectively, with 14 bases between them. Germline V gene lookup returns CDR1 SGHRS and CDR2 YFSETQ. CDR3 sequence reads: CASSFTGTDYEKLFF. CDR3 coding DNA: TGCGCCAGCAGCTTCACCGGGACTGACTATGAAAAACTGTTTTTT.

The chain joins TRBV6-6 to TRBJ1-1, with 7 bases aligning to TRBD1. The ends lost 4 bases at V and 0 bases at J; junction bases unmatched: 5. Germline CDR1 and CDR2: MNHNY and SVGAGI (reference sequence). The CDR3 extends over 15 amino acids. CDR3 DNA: TGTGCCAGCAGTTTCCCCAGGGGGTTGAACACTGAAGCTTTCTTT. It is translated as CASSFPRGLNTEAFF.

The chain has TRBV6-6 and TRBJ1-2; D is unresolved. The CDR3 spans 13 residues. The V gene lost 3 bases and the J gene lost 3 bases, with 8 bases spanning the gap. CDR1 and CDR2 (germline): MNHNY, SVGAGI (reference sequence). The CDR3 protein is CASSYVGDYGYTF. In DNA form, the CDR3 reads TGTGCCAGCAGTTATGTCGGAGACTATGGCTACACCTTC.

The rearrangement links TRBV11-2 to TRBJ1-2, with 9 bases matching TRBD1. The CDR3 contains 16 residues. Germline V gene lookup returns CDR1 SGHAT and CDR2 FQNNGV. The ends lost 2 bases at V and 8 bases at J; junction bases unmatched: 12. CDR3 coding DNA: TGTGCCAGCAGCTTACGGGGGACAGGGAGTATGAGAGGCTACACCTTC. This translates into CASSLRGTGSMRGYTF.

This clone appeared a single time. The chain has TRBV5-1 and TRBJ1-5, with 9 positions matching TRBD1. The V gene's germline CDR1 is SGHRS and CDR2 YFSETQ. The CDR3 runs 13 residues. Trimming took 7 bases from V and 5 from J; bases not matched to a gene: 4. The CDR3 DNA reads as TGCGCCAGCGCACAGGGGGCCGATCAGCCCCAGCATTTT. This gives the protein CASAQGADQPQHF.

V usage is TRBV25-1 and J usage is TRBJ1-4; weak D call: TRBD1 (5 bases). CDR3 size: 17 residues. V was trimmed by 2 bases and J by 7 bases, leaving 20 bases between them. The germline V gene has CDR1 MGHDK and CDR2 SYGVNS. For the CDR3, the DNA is TGTGCCAGCAGTGAACTTGACGGGCGGAGGGGTAGTGAAAAACTGTTTTTT. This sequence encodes CASSELDGRRGSEKLFF.

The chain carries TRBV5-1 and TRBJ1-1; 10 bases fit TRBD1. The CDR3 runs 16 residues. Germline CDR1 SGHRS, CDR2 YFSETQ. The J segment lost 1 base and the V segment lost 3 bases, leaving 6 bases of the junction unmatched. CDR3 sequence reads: CASSSGDRGENTEAFF. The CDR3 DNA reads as TGCGCCAGCAGCTCCGGGGACAGGGGAGAGAACACTGAAGCTTTCTTT.

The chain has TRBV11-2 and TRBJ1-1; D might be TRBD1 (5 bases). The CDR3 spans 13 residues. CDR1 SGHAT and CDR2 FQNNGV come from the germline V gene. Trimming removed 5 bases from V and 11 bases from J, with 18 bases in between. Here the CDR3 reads CASSLYSDSGAFF. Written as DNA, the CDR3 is TGTGCCAGCAGCCTCTACTCCGACAGTGGGGCTTTCTTT.

The chain's CDR3 is CASKLQETQYF. In DNA form, the CDR3 reads TGTGCCAGCAAACTACAAGAGACCCAGTACTTC. The chain carries TRBV28 and TRBJ2-5; D ambiguous. The germline CDR1 and CDR2 sequences are MDHEN and SYDVKM. The V end was cut by 7 bases, the J end by 2 bases, with 5 bases between. The CDR3 covers 11 residues.

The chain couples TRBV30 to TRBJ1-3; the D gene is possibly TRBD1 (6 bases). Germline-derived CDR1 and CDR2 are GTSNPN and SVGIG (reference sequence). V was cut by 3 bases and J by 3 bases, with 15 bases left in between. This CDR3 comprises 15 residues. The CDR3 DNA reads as TGTGCCTGGAGAAGTTGGGGGCTTGGTGGAAACACCATATATTTT. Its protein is CAWRSWGLGGNTIYF. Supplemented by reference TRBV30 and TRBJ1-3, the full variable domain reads SQTIHQWPATLVQPVGSPLSLECTVEGTSNPNLYWYRQAAGRGLQLLFYSVGIGQISSEVPQNLSASRPQDRQFILSSKKLLLSDSGFYLCAWRSWGLGGNTIYFGEGSWLTVV.

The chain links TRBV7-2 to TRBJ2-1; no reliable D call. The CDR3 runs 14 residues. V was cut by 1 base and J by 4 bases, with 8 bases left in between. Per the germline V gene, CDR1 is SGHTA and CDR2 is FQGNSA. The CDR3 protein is CASSLGWAYNEQFF. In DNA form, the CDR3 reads TGTGCCAGCAGCTTAGGGTGGGCTTACAATGAGCAGTTCTTC.

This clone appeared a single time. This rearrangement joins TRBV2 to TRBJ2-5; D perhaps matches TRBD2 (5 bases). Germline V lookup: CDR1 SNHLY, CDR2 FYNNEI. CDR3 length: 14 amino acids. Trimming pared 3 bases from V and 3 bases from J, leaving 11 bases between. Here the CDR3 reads CASSESSGEETQYF. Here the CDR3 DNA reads TGTGCCAGCAGTGAGTCAAGCGGAGAAGAGACCCAGTACTTC.

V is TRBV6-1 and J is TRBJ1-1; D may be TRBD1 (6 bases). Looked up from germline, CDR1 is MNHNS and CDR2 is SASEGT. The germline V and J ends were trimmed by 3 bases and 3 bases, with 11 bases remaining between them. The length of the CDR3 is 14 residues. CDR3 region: CASSESQGYTEAFF. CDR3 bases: TGTGCCAGCAGTGAGTCGCAGGGGTACACTGAAGCTTTCTTT.

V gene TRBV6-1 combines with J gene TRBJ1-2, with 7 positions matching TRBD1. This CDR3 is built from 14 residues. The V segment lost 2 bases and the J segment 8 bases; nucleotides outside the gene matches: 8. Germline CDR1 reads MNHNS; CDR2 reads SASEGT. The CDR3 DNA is TGTGCCAGCAGTGAAATGACAGGGTTGGGCGGCTACACCTTC. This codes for CASSEMTGLGGYTF.

The CDR3 here is CASSQGRIWSGYTF. CDR3 nucleotide sequence: TGTGCCAGCAGCCAAGGACGGATTTGGAGTGGCTACACCTTC. The rearrangement joins TRBV3-1 (or the pseudogene TRBV3-2) to TRBJ1-2; D gene uncertain. The germline V gene has CDR1 LGHDT and CDR2 YNNKEL (reference sequence). There are 14 residues in the CDR3. The V end was cut by 1 base, the J end by 7 bases, with 13 bases between.

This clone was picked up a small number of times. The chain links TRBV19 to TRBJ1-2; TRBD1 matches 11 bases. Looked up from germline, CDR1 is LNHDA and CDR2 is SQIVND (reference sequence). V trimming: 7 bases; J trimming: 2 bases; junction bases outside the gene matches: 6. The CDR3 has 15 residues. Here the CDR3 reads CASKSGQGENYGYTF. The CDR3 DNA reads TGTGCCAGTAAATCGGGACAGGGGGAAAACTATGGCTACACCTTC.

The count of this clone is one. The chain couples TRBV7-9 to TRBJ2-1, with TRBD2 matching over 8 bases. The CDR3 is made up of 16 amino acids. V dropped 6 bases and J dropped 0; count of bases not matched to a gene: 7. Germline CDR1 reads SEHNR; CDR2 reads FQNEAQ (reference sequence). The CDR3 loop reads CASRERGTSSYNEQFF. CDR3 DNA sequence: TGTGCCAGCAGAGAGCGGGGGACGAGCTCCTACAATGAGCAGTTCTTC.

DNA for the CDR3: TGCGCCAGCAGCCCTCGAACAGGGGGCTCTGGAAACACCATATATTTT. Translated, it gives CASSPRTGGSGNTIYF. V gene TRBV5-1 combines with J gene TRBJ1-3, with 8 bases matching TRBD1. The junction had 6 bases not matched to a gene; V was cut back by 4 bases and J by 0 bases. The CDR3 contains 16 residues. Per the germline V gene, CDR1 is SGHRS and CDR2 is YFSETQ.

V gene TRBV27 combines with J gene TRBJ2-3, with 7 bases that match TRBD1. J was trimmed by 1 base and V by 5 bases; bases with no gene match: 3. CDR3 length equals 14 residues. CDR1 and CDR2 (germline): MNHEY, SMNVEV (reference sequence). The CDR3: CASSADRGTDTQYF. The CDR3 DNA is TGTGCCAGCAGTGCCGACAGGGGCACAGATACGCAGTATTTT.

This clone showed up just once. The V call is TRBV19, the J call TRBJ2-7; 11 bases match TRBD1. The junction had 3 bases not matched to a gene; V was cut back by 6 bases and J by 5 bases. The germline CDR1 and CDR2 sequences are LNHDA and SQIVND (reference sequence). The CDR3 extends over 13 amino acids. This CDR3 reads CASSRDRGDEQYF. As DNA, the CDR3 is TGTGCCAGTAGCAGGGACAGGGGGGACGAGCAGTACTTC.

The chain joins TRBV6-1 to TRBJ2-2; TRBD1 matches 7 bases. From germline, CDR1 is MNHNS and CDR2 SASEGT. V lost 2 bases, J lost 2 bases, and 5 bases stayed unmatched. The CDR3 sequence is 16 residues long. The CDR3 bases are TGTGCCAGCAGTGAATTAGGGACAGAAAACACCGGGGAGCTGTTTTTT. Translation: CASSELGTENTGELFF.

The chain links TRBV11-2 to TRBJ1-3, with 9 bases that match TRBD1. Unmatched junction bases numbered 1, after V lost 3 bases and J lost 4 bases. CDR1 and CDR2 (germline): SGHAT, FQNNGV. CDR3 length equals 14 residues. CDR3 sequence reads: CASSFGTGGNTIYF. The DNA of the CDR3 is TGTGCCAGCAGCTTCGGGACAGGGGGAAACACCATATATTTT.